These T cell receptor beta chains were read from a single sample in a study of T cells in Graves' hyperthyroidism and ophthalmopathy. MiXCR, run by TCRdb on the multiplex PCR reads, gives a single entry per CDR3 protein. This table holds 550,000 to 850,000 distinct CDR3 sequences, around 20% found once. The material sequenced was blood. These receptors were obtained from a woman between 45 and 60 years old with Graves' hyperthyroidism that later progressed to Graves' ophthalmopathy. The conserved cysteine and the conserved F or W are not part of the CDR3 here.

cdr3_length: 13; v_call: TRBV3-1; cdr3_aa: ASSQDVGTREKLF
cdr3_length: 11; v_call: TRBV2; cdr3_aa: ATRTGGNYGYT
cdr3_length: 11; v_call: TRBV10-3; cdr3_aa: AISGDSNYGYT
cdr3_length: 11; v_call: TRBV29-1; cdr3_aa: SAAPGGDQPQH
cdr3_length: 13; v_call: TRBV7-9; cdr3_aa: ASSFSDRRNTEAF
cdr3_length: 13; v_call: TRBV29-1; cdr3_aa: SVVPSRAGANVLT
cdr3_length: 14; v_call: TRBV29-1; cdr3_aa: SVEDLRKDSNYGYT
cdr3_length: 11; v_call: TRBV18; cdr3_aa: ASSPRQLETQY
cdr3_length: 11; v_call: TRBV19; cdr3_aa: ASSIKGSYEQY
cdr3_length: 9; v_call: TRBV5-4; cdr3_aa: ASSPGFGYT
cdr3_length: 12; v_call: TRBV10-3; cdr3_aa: AISGTSGPGSQY
cdr3_length: 12; v_call: TRBV4-1; cdr3_aa: ASSQGDSRIEQF
cdr3_length: 14; v_call: TRBV14; cdr3_aa: ASSQETHRRQETQY
cdr3_length: 14; v_call: TRBV11-2; cdr3_aa: ASSPQGRGGWNEQF
cdr3_length: 11; v_call: TRBV19; cdr3_aa: ASRDRLGTEAF
cdr3_length: 8; v_call: TRBV6-1; cdr3_aa: ASGQGEQF
cdr3_length: 12; v_call: TRBV6-2/TRBV6-3; cdr3_aa: ASRTGLHTDTQY
cdr3_length: 11; v_call: TRBV11-2; cdr3_aa: ASSFPLGSPLH
cdr3_length: 13; v_call: TRBV30; cdr3_aa: AWKGLSAGTDTQY
cdr3_length: 15; v_call: TRBV7-2; cdr3_aa: ASSRVRGTGGHYEQY
cdr3_length: 11; v_call: TRBV6-1; cdr3_aa: ATQDKLNTEAF
cdr3_length: 14; v_call: TRBV30; cdr3_aa: AWSGIAGLTYNEQF
cdr3_length: 12; v_call: TRBV3-1; cdr3_aa: ASSGDRTNTEAF
cdr3_length: 13; v_call: TRBV12-3/TRBV12-4; cdr3_aa: ASSSLLPYNSPLH
cdr3_length: 13; v_call: TRBV5-1; cdr3_aa: ASSLGQGSYNEQF
cdr3_length: 12; v_call: TRBV12-3/TRBV12-4; cdr3_aa: ASSWTGAYNEQF
cdr3_length: 12; v_call: TRBV11-3; cdr3_aa: ASSPAASTDTQY
cdr3_length: 10; v_call: TRBV24-1; cdr3_aa: ATSGQGEGYT
cdr3_length: 13; v_call: TRBV20-1; cdr3_aa: SAETQGVSSYEQY
cdr3_length: 15; v_call: TRBV15; cdr3_aa: ATSRWIDLRPYPTQY
cdr3_length: 16; v_call: TRBV28; cdr3_aa: ASSISPGQMGANTEAF
cdr3_length: 14; v_call: TRBV15; cdr3_aa: ATSPGTGSPWNEQF
cdr3_length: 12; v_call: TRBV29-1; cdr3_aa: SVERQPNTGELF
cdr3_length: 13; v_call: TRBV3-1; cdr3_aa: ASSQRSGGVNRQF
cdr3_length: 12; v_call: TRBV5-1; cdr3_aa: ASRAGAPYNEQF
cdr3_length: 12; v_call: TRBV29-1; cdr3_aa: SVERQGVDYGYT
cdr3_length: 13; v_call: TRBV18; cdr3_aa: ASSPGRGLSDGYT
cdr3_length: 11; v_call: TRBV10-3; cdr3_aa: AAGGGAGTEAF
cdr3_length: 10; v_call: TRBV11-2; cdr3_aa: ATLTNTEELF
cdr3_length: 12; v_call: TRBV5-1; cdr3_aa: ASRQGSNTGELF
cdr3_length: 9; v_call: TRBV12-5; cdr3_aa: ASGLDSPLH
cdr3_length: 13; v_call: TRBV5-1; cdr3_aa: ASSLDAGEYNEQF
cdr3_length: 14; v_call: TRBV7-8; cdr3_aa: ASSSRLAGGQETQY
cdr3_length: 13; v_call: TRBV18; cdr3_aa: ASSPIDRANTEAF
cdr3_length: 13; v_call: TRBV2; cdr3_aa: ASSEEGIGYNEQF
cdr3_length: 12; v_call: TRBV20-1; cdr3_aa: SARGGHSYNEQF
cdr3_length: 15; v_call: TRBV20-1; cdr3_aa: SARVGSIGQINYGYT
cdr3_length: 13; v_call: TRBV6-1; cdr3_aa: ASALRTGPFEKLF
cdr3_length: 10; v_call: TRBV11-3; cdr3_aa: ASSKEGDTQY
cdr3_length: 10; v_call: TRBV11-2; cdr3_aa: ASSLVMDTQY
cdr3_length: 12; v_call: TRBV28; cdr3_aa: ASRIPGRDHEQY
cdr3_length: 13; v_call: TRBV6-2/TRBV6-3; cdr3_aa: ASSPNRERGTEAF
cdr3_length: 15; v_call: TRBV20-1; cdr3_aa: SASLTGGPYSNQPQH
cdr3_length: 13; v_call: TRBV3-1; cdr3_aa: ASSQDWGYGYGYT
cdr3_length: 13; v_call: TRBV12-3/TRBV12-4; cdr3_aa: ASSLATSGGYEQY